This passage covers 9 T cell receptor beta chains from one sample sequenced in a study of CD8+CD57+ T cells in acquired aplastic anemia. Both TCR beta VDJ combination and CDR3 sequence profiling were carried out. Genomic DNA was the template for this profiling. From the reads, TCRdb called clonotypes with MiXCR, one entry per CDR3 protein. Here the sample spans some 210,000 distinct CDR3 sequences, 61% being singletons. Material for sequencing was sorted CD4+, CD8+, or CD8+CD57+ T cells (not recorded which) from PBMCs. The source of these receptors is a human donor in good health.

This rearrangement joins TRBV15 to TRBJ2-7; no clear D. The germline gives CDR1 LNHNV, CDR2 YYDKDF (reference sequence). V gave up 3 bases and J gave up 3 bases, with 12 bases separating them. CDR3 length: 14 amino acids. The DNA of the CDR3 is TGTGCCACCAGCAGCGGCATGGCAAGCTACGAGCAGTACTTC. Translated, it gives CATSSGMASYEQYF.

The J gene is TRBJ2-1, the V gene TRBV9, with D perhaps given as TRBD1 or TRBD2 (5 bases each). V gave up 5 bases and J gave up 10 bases, with 10 bases separating them. The germline V gene encodes CDR1 SGDLS and CDR2 YYNGEE. This CDR3 comprises 11 residues. The CDR3 loop reads CASSSGTEQFF. For the CDR3, the DNA is TGTGCCAGCAGTTCCGGGACCGAGCAGTTCTTC.

This chain links TRBV7-9 with TRBJ2-1, with unresolved D. V lost 2 bases, J lost 6 bases, and 11 bases lay in between. This CDR3 is 14 amino acids long. CDR1 SEHNR and CDR2 FQNEAQ come from the germline V gene (reference sequence). CDR3 amino acids: CASSLNWDGNEQFF. CDR3 nucleotides: TGTGCCAGCAGCTTAAACTGGGATGGCAATGAGCAGTTCTTC.

Turning to this clonotype: The CDR3 ends on some other residue instead of the conserved phenylalanine or tryptophan, so this is likely a read error. This chain links TRBV7-2 with TRBJ2-5, with 7 bases fitting TRBD2. Germline CDR1 SGHTA, CDR2 FQGNSA. There are 17 residues in the CDR3. Losses at the gene ends were 1 base for V and 0 bases for J; bases not matched to a gene: 8. The CDR3 is CASSLVSSGNYQETQYL. CDR3 nucleotide sequence: TGTGCCAGCAGCTTAGTGTCCAGCGGGAACTACCAAGAGACCCAGTACCTC.

As regards this clonotype: One end of the junction is discordant with germline, which a read error may explain. The CDR3 sequence is CATSLRTSGLAREHYF. The CDR3 bases are TGTGCCACCAGCCTCAGGACCTCGGGACTAGCGCGAGAGCATTACTTC. The chain has TRBV15 and TRBJ2-7; 10 bases fit TRBD2. Germline CDR1 reads LNHNV; CDR2 reads YYDKDF (reference sequence). This CDR3 comprises 16 residues.

Notes on this clonotype: This may be a read error: a much more frequent sequence differs by one nucleotide. The chain links TRBV28 to TRBJ2-7; 11 bases line up with TRBD2. CDR1 and CDR2 from the germline V gene are MDHEN and SYDVKM. The CDR3 is 17 amino acids. V was clipped by 5 bases and J by 3 bases; unmatched bases: 12. The CDR3 reads CASSPLETSGAGYEQYF. DNA of the CDR3: TGTGCCAGCAGTCCCTTAGAGACTAGCGGGGCGGGCTACGAGCAGTACTTC.

The chain carries TRBV7-8 and TRBJ1-6; D may be TRBD1 (5 bases). This CDR3 has 14 residues. V lost 0 bases, J lost 14 bases, and 14 bases lay in between. Germline V CDR1 and CDR2: SGHVS, FQNEAQ. CDR3: CASSLAGKGRALHF. CDR3 DNA sequence: TGTGCCAGCAGCTTAGCTGGGAAGGGGCGAGCCCTCCACTTT.

The gene calls are TRBV5-1 and TRBJ1-3; D is ambiguous. The CDR3 has 15 residues. Between the trimmed V and J ends, which lost 0 bases and 2 bases, there was a span of 9 bases. Germline CDR1 and CDR2: SGHRS and YFSETQ. The CDR3 spells CASSLESSTGNTIYF. DNA of the CDR3: TGCGCCAGCAGCTTGGAGTCCTCGACTGGAAACACCATATATTTT.

This clonotype was found once. The DNA of the CDR3 is TGTGCCAGCAGAGGGGGAGCGAACACCGGGGAGCTGTTTTTT. Protein product: CASRGGANTGELFF. This chain connects TRBV12-3 or TRBV12-4 to TRBJ2-2; possible D gene TRBD1, 6 bases. This CDR3 spans 14 amino acids. The V gene lost 6 bases and the J gene lost 0 bases, with 8 bases spanning the gap.